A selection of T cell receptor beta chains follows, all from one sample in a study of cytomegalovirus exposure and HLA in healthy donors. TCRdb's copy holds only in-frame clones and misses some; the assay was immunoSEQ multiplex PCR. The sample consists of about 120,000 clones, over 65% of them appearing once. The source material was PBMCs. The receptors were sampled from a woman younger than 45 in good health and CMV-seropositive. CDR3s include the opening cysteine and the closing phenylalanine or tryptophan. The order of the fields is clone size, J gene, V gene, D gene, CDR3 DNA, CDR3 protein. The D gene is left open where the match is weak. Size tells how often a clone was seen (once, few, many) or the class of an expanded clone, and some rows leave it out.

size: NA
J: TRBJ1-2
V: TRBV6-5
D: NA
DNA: TGTGCCAGCAGTCCCGGGCCGGAGGTCGGCTACACCTTC
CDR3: CASSPGPEVGYTF

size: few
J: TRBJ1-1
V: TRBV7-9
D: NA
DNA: TGTGCCAGCAGCCAGGCCCATGGGGGCGCTGAAGCTTTCTTT
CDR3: CASSQAHGGAEAFF

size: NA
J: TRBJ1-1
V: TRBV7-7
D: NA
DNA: TGTGCCAGCAGCCGAGACAGGAACACTGAAGCTTTCTTT
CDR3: CASSRDRNTEAFF

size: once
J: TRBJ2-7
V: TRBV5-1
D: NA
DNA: TGCGCCAGCAGCTTGTATCTAGACAGTTACGAGCAGTACTTC
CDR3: CASSLYLDSYEQYF

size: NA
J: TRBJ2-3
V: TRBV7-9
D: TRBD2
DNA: TGTTCCAGCAGCTCACTAGCGTCACTCACAGATACGCAGTATTTT
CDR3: CSSSSLASLTDTQYF

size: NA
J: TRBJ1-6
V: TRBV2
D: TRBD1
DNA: TGTGCCAGCAGTGCGTACAGGGGAGGAAGTTCACCCCTCCACTTT
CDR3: CASSAYRGGSSPLHF

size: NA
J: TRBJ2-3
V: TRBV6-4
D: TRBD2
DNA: TGTGCCAGCAAGGTTCGGGAGGCTAGCACAGATACGCAGTATTTT
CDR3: CASKVREASTDTQYF

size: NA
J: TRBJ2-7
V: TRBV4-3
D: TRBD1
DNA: TGCGCCAGCAGTAGGGACAGGGGTCTCGAGCAGTACTTC
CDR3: CASSRDRGLEQYF

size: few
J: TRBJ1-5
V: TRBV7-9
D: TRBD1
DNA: TGTGCCAGCAGCCGGGACAGCCTGGGCCAGCCCCAGCATTTT
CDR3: CASSRDSLGQPQHF

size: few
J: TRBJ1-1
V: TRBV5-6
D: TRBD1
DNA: TGTGCCAGCGCCAAATGGGACAGAGCGAACACTGAAGCTTTCTTT
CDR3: CASAKWDRANTEAFF

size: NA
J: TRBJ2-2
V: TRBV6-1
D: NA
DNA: TGTGCCAGCAGTGTATACAGCGGTGTCACCGGGGAGCTGTTTTTT
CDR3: CASSVYSGVTGELFF

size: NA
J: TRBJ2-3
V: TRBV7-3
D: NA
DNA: TGTGCCAGCAGCTCGAAGGGGCGGGATACGCAGTATTTT
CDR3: CASSSKGRDTQYF

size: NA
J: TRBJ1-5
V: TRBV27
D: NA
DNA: TGTGCCAACAGGAGTGGGCTCAGCAATCAGCCCCAGCATTTT
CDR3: CANRSGLSNQPQHF

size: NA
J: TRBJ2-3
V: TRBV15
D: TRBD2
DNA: TGTGCCACCAGCAGCCTAGCGGGGAGCACAGATACGCAGTATTTT
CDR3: CATSSLAGSTDTQYF

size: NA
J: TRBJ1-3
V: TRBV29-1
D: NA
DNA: TGCAGCGGTACGGAGGGAATCGGGGGAAACACCATATATTTT
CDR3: CSGTEGIGGNTIYF

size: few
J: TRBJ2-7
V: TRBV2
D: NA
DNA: TGTGCCAGCAAACTAGGATACGAGCAGTACTTC
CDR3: CASKLGYEQYF

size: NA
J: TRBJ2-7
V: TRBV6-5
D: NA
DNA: TGTGCCAGCAGTTACTCGAGACAGAGCTACGAGCAGTACTTC
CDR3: CASSYSRQSYEQYF

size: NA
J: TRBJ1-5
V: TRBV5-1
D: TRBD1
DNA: TGCGCCAGCAGCCTGACAGGGGAACCTCAGCCCCAGCATTTT
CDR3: CASSLTGEPQPQHF

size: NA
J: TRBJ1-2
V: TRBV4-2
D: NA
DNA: TGTGCCAGCAGCCACTGGGGCTCTGGCTACACCTTC
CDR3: CASSHWGSGYTF

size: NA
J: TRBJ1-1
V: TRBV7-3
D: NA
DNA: TGTGCCAGCAGCGCCGACGGGACATCGAACACTGGAGCTTTCTTT
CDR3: CASSADGTSNTGAFF

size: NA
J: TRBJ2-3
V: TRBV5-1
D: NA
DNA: TGCGCCAGCAGCATCGGAGGGGGCAGGGGCACAGATACGCAGTATTTT
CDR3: CASSIGGGRGTDTQYF

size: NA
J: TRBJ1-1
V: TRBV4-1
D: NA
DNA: TGCGCCAGCAGCCAAGATTATGGCCTGAACACTGAAGCTTTCTTT
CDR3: CASSQDYGLNTEAFF

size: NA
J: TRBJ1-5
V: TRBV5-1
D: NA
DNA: TGCGCCAGCAGTCTCTCGTCGGGGGGTGGGCAGCCCCAGCATTTT
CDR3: CASSLSSGGGQPQHF

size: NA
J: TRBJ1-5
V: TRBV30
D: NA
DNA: TGTGCCTGGGGGAGGGATGGCAATCAGCCCCAGCATTTT
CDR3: CAWGRDGNQPQHF

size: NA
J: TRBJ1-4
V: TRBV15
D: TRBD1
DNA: TGTGCCACCAGCAGGGACAGGGACGTCAATGAAAAACTGTTTTTT
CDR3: CATSRDRDVNEKLFF

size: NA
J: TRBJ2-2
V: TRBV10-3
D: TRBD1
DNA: TGTGCCATCGGTCGGACAGGGAATATTGACACCGGGGAGCTGTTTTTT
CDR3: CAIGRTGNIDTGELFF

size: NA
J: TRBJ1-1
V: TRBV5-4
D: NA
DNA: TGTGCCAGCAGCGCCGGCCTACAGGGTTTGTTGAACACTGAAGCTTTCTTT
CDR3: CASSAGLQGLLNTEAFF

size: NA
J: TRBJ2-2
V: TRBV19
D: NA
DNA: TGTGCCAGTTCCGCGGGACCGCACACCGGGGAGCTGTTTTTT
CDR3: CASSAGPHTGELFF

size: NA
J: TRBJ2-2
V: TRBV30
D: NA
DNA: TGTGCCTGGAGTGTAAGGGGGGGGCGTAGCACCGGGGAGCTGTTTTTT
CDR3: CAWSVRGGRSTGELFF

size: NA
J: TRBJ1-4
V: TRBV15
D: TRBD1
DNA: TGTGCCACCAGCCGCAGGGACAGGGGAAAGGAAAAACTGTTTTTT
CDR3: CATSRRDRGKEKLFF

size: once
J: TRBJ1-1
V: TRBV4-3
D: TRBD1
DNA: TGCGCCAGCAGCCAAGAAACAGGGGCCGGGGCTGAAGCTTTCTTT
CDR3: CASSQETGAGAEAFF

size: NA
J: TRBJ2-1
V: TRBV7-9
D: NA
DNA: TGTGCCAGCAGCTTAATTCGGGGAGAGAGTTACAATGAGCAGTTCTTC
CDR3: CASSLIRGESYNEQFF

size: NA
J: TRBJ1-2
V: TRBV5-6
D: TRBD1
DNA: TGTGCCAGCAGCTTGCGTAGTGACCGAGGGACAGCGTTCTATGGCTACACCTTC
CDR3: CASSLRSDRGTAFYGYTF

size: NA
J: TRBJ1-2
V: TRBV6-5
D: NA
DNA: TGTGCCAGCAGCCCAAGCGGGAGCTATGGCTACACCTTC
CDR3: CASSPSGSYGYTF

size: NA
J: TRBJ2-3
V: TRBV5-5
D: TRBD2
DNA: TGTGCCAGCAGGTCACTCCCGGGACTAGCGACGACAGATACGCAGTATTTT
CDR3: CASRSLPGLATTDTQYF

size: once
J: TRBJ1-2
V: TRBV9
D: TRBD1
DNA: TGTGCCAGCAGCGCCTGGGACAGCACTAACTATGGCTACACCTTC
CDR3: CASSAWDSTNYGYTF

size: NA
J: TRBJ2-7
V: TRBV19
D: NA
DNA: TGTGCCAGTAGTATAGGACGGCGTTCGGGATGGCAGTACTTC
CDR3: CASSIGRRSGWQYF

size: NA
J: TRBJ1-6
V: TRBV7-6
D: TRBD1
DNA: TGTGCCAGCAGCACCTCGGGACAGTTCTCACCCCTCCACTTT
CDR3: CASSTSGQFSPLHF

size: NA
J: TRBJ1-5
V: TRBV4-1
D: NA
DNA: TGCGCCAGCAGCCAAGAACGCTTTGGCCAGCCCCAGCATTTT
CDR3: CASSQERFGQPQHF

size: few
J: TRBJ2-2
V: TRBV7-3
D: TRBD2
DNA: TGTGCCAGCAGCTTAAACGCCGGGGGGGCACACGGGGAGCTGTTTTTT
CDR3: CASSLNAGGAHGELFF

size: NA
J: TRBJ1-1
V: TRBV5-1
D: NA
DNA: TGCGCCAGCCGCGGTACCAGGGGCAGGGCGAACACTGAAGCTTTCTTT
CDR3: CASRGTRGRANTEAFF

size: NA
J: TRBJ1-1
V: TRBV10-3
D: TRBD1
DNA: TGTGCCATCAGTGACCCAGGGGGCGACCCTGAAGCTTTCTTT
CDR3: CAISDPGGDPEAFF

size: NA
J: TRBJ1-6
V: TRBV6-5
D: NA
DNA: TGTGCCAGCAGTCAAGGGGCAGGGTGGTCACCCCTCCACTTT
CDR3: CASSQGAGWSPLHF

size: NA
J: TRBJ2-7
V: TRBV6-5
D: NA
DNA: TGTGCCAGCAGGGACAGAATCTCCTACGAGCAGTACTTC
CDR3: CASRDRISYEQYF

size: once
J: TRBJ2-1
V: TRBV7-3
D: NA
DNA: TGTGCCAGCTCCCTTTCCACAGCCTCCTACAATGAGCAGTTCTTC
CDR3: CASSLSTASYNEQFF